The T cell receptor beta chain under discussion was sequenced for a study of blood T cell repertoires in COVID-19. Overall study: Acute and convalescent COVID-19 samples came from the United States, Italy and Spain.

Authors' analysis steps: Reference gene primer amplification yielded estimated nucleated cell counts. TCRdb keeps only in-frame clones here, not all; method: immunoSEQ multiplex PCR. V, J and clone size are taken as reported in that table, and D and trimming were inferred from the DNA itself. There are more than 85,000 clones in the sample; around four fifths occur only once, and 8% to 13% lies in the top ten. CDR1 is SGHNT, CDR2 YYREEE, per germline (reference sequence). With 4 bases clipped from V and 10 bases from J, the junction kept 15 bases outside the gene matches. This CDR3 comprises 15 residues. This clone was recorded only once.

This sequence originates from a man aged 65 to 85 with acute or convalescent COVID-19. The material sequenced was peripheral blood. This chain links TRBV5-4 with TRBJ1-2; 8 bases agree with TRBD1. The CDR3: CASSTYQGATRDYTF. The CDR3 coding sequence is TGTGCCAGCAGCACCTACCAGGGGGCAACGAGGGACTACACCTTC.